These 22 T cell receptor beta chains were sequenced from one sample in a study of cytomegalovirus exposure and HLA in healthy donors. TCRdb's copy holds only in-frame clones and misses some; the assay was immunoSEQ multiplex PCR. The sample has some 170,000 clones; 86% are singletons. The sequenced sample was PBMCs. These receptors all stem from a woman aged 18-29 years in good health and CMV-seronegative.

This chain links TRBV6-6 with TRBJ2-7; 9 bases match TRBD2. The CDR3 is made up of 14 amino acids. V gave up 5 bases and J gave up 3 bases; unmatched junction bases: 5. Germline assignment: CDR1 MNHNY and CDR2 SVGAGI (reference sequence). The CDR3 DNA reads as TGTGCCAGCAGTGCGGGACTAGCCCTCTACGAGCAGTACTTC. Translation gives CASSAGLALYEQYF.

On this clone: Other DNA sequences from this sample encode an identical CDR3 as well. The CDR3 sequence: CASSQDYGSSTDTQYF. The DNA for the CDR3 is TGCGCCAGCAGCCAAGATTACGGGTCTAGCACAGATACGCAGTATTTT. The rearrangement uses TRBV4-3 and TRBJ2-3, with D hard to call. CDR1 and CDR2 from the germline V gene are LGHNA and YSLEER. V gave up 0 bases and J gave up 0 bases, with 10 bases separating them. There are 16 residues in the CDR3.

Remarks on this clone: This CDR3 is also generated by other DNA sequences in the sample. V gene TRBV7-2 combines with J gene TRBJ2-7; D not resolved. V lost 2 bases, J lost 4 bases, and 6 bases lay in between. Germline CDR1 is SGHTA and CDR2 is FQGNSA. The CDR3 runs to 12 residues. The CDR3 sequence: CASSLTGYEQYF. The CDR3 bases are TGTGCCAGCAGCTTAACGGGTTACGAGCAGTACTTC.

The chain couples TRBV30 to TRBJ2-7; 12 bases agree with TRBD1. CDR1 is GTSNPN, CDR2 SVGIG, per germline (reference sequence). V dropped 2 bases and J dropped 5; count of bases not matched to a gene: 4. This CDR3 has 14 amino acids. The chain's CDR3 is CAWSFGTGGHEQYF. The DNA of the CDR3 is TGTGCCTGGAGTTTCGGGACAGGGGGCCACGAGCAGTACTTC.

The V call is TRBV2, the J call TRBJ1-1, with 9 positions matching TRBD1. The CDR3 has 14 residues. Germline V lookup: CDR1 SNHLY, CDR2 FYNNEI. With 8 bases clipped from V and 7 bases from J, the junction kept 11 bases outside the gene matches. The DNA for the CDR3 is TGTGCCAGCGGAGAAGACAGGGGGGGGATTGAAGCTTTCTTT. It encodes CASGEDRGGIEAFF.

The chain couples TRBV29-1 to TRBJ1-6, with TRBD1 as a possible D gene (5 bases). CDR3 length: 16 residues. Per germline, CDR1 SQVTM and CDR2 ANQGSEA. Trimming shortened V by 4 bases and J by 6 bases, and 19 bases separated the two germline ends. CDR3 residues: CSVVLSPGLPNSPLHF. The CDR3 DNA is TGCAGCGTTGTTTTAAGCCCGGGACTGCCTAATTCACCCCTCCACTTT.

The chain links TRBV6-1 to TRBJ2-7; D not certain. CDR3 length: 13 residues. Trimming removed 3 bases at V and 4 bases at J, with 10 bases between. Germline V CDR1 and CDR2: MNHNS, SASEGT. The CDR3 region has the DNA TGTGCCAGCAGTGAGGTTACTGAGTACGAGCAGTACTTC. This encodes CASSEVTEYEQYF.

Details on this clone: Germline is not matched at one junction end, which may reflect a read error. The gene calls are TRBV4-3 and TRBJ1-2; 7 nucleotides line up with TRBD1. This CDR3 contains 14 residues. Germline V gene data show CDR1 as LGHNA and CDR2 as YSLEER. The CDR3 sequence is CASSPNPGQLRLSF. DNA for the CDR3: TGCGCCAGCAGCCCTAATCCGGGACAGCTTAGACTCTCCTTC.

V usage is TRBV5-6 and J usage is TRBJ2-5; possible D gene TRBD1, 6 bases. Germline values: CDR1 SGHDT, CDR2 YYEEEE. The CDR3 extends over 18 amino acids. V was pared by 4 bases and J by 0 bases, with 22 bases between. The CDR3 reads CASSHTGSEDPYQETQYF. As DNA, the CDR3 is TGTGCCAGCAGCCATACAGGGTCGGAAGACCCGTACCAAGAGACCCAGTACTTC.

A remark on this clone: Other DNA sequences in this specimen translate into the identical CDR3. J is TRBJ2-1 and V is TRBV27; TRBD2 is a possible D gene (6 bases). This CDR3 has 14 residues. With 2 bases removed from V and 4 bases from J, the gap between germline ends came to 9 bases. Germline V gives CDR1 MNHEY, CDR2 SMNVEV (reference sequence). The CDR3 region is CASSLRDFYNEQFF. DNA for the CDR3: TGTGCCAGCAGTTTACGGGACTTTTACAATGAGCAGTTCTTC.

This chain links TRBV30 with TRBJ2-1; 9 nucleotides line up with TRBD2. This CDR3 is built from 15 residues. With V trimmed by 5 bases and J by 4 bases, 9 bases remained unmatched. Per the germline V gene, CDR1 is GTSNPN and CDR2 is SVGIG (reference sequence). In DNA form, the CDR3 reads TGTGCCTGGGTCCCCCGCGGGGGGGGATACAATGAGCAGTTCTTC. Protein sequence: CAWVPRGGGYNEQFF.

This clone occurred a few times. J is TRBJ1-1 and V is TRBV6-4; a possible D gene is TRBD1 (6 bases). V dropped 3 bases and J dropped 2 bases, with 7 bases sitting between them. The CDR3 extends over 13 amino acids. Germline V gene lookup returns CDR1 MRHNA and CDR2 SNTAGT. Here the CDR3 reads CASSEGANTEAFF. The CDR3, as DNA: TGTGCCAGCAGTGAGGGGGCCAACACTGAAGCTTTCTTT.

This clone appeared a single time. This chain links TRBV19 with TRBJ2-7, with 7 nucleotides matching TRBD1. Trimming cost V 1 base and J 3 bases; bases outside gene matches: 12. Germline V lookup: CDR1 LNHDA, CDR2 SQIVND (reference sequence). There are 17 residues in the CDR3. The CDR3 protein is CASSIALDRHTNYEQYF. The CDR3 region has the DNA TGTGCCAGTAGTATAGCTCTGGACAGGCATACCAACTACGAGCAGTACTTC.

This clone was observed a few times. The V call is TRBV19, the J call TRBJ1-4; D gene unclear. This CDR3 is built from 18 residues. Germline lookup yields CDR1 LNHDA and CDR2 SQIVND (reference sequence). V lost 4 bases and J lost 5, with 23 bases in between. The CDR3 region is CASSTRRVGPPDNEKLFF. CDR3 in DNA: TGTGCCAGTAGTACGAGGAGGGTTGGCCCACCGGACAATGAAAAACTGTTTTTT.

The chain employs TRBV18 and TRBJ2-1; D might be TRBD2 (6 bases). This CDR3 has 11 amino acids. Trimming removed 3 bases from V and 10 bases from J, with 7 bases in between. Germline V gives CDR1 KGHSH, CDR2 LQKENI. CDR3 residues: CASSPREEQFF. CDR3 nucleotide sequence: TGTGCCAGCTCACCCCGGGAGGAGCAGTTCTTC.

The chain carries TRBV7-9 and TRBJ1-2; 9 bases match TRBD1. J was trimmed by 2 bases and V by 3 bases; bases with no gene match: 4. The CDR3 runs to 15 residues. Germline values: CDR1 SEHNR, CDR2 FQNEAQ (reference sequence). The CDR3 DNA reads TGTGCCAGCAGCTTCGGACAGGGGCTAAACTATGGCTACACCTTC. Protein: CASSFGQGLNYGYTF.

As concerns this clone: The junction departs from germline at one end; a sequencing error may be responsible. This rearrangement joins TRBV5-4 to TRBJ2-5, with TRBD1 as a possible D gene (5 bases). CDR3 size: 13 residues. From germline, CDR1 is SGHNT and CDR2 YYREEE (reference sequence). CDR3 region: CASRDSPQGTQYF. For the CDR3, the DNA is TGTGCCAGCAGAGACAGTCCCCAAGGGACCCAGTACTTC.

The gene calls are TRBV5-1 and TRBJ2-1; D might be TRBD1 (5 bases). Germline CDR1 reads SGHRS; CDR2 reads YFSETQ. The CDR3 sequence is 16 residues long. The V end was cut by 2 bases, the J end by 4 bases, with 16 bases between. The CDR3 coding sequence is TGCGCCAGCAGCTTTCCGGGTCTTAGGGGATACAATGAGCAGTTCTTC. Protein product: CASSFPGLRGYNEQFF.

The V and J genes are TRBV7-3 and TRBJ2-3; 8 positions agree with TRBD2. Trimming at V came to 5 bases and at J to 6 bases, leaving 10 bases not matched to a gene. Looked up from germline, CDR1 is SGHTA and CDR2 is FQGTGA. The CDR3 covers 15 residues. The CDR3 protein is CASSPRGGNEDTQYF. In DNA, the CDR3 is TGTGCCAGCAGCCCCCGCGGGGGGAATGAGGATACGCAGTATTTT. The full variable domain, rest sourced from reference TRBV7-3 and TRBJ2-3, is GAGVSQTPSNKVTEKGKYVELRCDPISGHTALYWYRQSLGQGPEFLIYFQGTGAADDSGLPNDRFFAVRPEGSVSTLKIQRTERGDSAVYLCASSPRGGNEDTQYFGPGTRLTVL.

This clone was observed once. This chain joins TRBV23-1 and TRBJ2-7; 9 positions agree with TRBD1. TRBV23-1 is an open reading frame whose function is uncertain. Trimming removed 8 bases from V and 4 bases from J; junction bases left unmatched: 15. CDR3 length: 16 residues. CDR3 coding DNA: TGCGCCAGCTCGGTGGTGAGTCACAGGGGGCCATACGAGCAGTACTTC. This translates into CASSVVSHRGPYEQYF.

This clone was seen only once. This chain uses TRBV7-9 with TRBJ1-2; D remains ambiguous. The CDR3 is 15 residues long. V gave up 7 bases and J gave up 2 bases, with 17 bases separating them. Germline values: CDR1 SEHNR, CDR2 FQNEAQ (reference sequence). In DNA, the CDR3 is TGTGCCAGCACCGTCCAGACACCCCGAAACTATGGCTACACCTTC. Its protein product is CASTVQTPRNYGYTF. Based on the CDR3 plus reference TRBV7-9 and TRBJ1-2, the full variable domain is DTGVSQNPRHKITKRGQNVTFRCDPISEHNRLYWYRQTLGQGPEFLTYFQNEAQLEKSRLLSDRFSAERPKGSFSTLEIQRTEQGDSAMYLCASTVQTPRNYGYTFGSGTRLTVV.

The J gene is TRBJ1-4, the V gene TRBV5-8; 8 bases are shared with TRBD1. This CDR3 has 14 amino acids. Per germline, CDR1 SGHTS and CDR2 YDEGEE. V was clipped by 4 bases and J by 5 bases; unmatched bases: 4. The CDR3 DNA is TGTGCCAGCAGCATCCGACAGGGGAATGAAAAACTGTTTTTT. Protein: CASSIRQGNEKLFF.